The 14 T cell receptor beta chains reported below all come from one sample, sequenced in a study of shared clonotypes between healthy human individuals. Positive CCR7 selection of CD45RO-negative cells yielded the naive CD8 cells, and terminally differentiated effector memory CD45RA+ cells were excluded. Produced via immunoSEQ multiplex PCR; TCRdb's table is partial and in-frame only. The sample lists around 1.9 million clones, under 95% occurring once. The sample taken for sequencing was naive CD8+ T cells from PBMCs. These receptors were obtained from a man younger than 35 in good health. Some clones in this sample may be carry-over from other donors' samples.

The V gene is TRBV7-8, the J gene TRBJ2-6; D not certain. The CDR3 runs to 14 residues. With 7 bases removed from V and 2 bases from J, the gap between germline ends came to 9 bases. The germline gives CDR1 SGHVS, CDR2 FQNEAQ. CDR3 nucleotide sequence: TGTGCCAGCACCCCTGGGGCTGGGGCCAACGTCCTGACTTTC. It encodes CASTPGAGANVLTF.

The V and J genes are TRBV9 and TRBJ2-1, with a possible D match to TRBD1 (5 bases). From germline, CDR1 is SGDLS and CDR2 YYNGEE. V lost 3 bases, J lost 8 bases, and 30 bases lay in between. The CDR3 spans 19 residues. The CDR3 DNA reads TGTGCCAGCAGCGGAAGCGTAGTGAGGTATGGGGCAGGGATACATGAGCAGTTCTTC. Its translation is CASSGSVVRYGAGIHEQFF.

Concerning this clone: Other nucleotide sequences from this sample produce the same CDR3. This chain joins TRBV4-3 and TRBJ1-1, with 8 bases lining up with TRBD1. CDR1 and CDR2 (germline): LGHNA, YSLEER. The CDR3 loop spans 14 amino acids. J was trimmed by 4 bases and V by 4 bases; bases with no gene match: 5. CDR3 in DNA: TGCGCCAGCAGCCGGTTAACAGGGGGCACTGAAGCTTTCTTT. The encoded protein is CASSRLTGGTEAFF.

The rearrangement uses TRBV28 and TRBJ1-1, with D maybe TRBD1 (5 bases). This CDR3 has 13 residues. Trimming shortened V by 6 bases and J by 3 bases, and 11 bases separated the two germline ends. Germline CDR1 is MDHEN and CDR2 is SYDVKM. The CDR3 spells CASRAGTYTEAFF. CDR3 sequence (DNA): TGTGCCAGCAGAGCAGGGACTTACACTGAAGCTTTCTTT.

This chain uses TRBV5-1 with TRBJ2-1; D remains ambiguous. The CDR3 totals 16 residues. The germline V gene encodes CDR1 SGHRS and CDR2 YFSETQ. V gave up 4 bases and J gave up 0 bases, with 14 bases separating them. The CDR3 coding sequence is TGCGCCAGCAGCCCGGACGCGGCAAGCTCCTACAATGAGCAGTTCTTC. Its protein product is CASSPDAASSYNEQFF.

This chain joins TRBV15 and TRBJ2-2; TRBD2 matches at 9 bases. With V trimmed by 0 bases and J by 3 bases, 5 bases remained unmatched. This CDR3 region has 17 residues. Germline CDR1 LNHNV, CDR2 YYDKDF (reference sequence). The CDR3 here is CATSRDRLAGYTGELFF. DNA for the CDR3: TGTGCCACCAGCAGAGATCGGCTAGCGGGATACACCGGGGAGCTGTTTTTT.

The CDR3 protein is CAWRAEYTEAFF. Written as DNA, the CDR3 is TGTGCCTGGAGAGCTGAGTACACTGAAGCTTTCTTT. V gene TRBV30 combines with J gene TRBJ1-1, with D uncertain. The CDR3 totals 12 residues. CDR1 is GTSNPN and CDR2 is SVGIG in the germline V gene (reference sequence). V dropped 3 bases and J dropped 3 bases, with 8 bases sitting between them.

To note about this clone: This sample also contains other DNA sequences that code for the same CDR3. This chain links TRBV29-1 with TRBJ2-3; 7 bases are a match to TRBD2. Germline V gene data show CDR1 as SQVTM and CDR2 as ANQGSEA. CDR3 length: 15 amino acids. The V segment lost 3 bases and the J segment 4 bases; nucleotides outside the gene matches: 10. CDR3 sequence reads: CSVEMTSNPSDTQYF. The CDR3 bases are TGCAGCGTTGAGATGACTAGCAATCCTTCAGATACGCAGTATTTT.

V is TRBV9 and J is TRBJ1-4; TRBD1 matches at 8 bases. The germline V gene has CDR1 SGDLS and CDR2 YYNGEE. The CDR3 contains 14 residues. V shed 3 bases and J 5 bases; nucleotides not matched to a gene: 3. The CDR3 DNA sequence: TGTGCCAGCAGCGGTCGACAGGGGAATGAAAAACTGTTTTTT. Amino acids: CASSGRQGNEKLFF.

CDR3 DNA sequence: TGCGCCAGCAGCCAGTCCCGGACAGACACATATGGCTACACCTTC. It encodes CASSQSRTDTYGYTF. The chain uses TRBV4-1 and TRBJ1-2; tentatively, D is TRBD1 (6 bases). The V end lost 3 bases, the J end lost 5 bases, and 16 bases lay between the germline ends. The CDR3 contains 15 residues. Germline assignment: CDR1 MGHRA and CDR2 YSYEKL.

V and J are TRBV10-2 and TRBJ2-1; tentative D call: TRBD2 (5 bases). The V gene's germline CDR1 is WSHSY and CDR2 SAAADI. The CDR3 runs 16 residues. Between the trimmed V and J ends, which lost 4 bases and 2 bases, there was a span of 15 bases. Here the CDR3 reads CASSVGRTYTYNEQFF. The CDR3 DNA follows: TGCGCCAGCAGTGTGGGCCGGACTTATACCTACAATGAGCAGTTCTTC.

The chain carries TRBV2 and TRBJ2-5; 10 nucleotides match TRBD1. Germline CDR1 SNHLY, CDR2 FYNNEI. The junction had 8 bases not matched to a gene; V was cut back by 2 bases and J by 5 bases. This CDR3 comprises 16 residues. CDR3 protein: CASSETRTGGKETQYF. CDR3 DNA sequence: TGTGCCAGCAGTGAAACTCGGACAGGGGGTAAGGAGACCCAGTACTTC.

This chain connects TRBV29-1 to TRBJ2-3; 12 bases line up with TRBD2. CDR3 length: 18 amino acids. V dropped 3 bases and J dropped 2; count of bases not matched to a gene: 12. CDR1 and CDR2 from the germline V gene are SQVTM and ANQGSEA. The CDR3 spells CSVDLFSLAGGFTDTQYF. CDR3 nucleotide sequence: TGCAGCGTTGACCTCTTCTCCCTAGCGGGGGGGTTCACAGATACGCAGTATTTT.

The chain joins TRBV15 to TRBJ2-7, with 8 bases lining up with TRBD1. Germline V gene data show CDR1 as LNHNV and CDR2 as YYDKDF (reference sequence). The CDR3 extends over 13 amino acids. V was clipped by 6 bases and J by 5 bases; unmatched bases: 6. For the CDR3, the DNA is TGTGCCACCAGTGCAGGGGGCGGGGACGAGCAGTACTTC. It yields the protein CATSAGGGDEQYF.